This T cell receptor beta chain was documented in a study of T cell changes during pregnancy in multiple sclerosis. Between the trimmed V and J ends, which lost 2 bases and 2 bases, there was a span of 19 bases. CDR3 length: 18 residues. The germline gives CDR1 MNHEY, CDR2 SMNVEV (reference sequence). Method: immunoSEQ multiplex PCR; TCRdb's copy keeps in-frame clones and lacks some. The sample records some 100,000 clones, around nine tenths being singletons. The sequenced sample was peripheral blood, obtained in the second trimester of pregnancy. The V call is TRBV27, the J call TRBJ2-4, with D possibly matching TRBD2 (5 bases). This receptor was taken from a female donor with multiple sclerosis, enrolled in a pregnancy study. DNA of the CDR3: TGTGCCAGCAGTTTAGAGGGATTGGGCTCAGGAACCAAAAACATTCAGTACTTC. As protein: CASSLEGLGSGTKNIQYF.